This record looks at one T cell receptor (beta chain) sequence and its context. Antigen: not known. Sequenced by immunoSEQ multiplex PCR; TCRdb stores in-frame clones only, minus some. This sample has some 97,000 clones, with roughly 90% found just once. The data belong to a study of OX40 agonist ivuxolimab in advanced cancers. V gave up 5 bases and J gave up 2 bases, with 12 bases separating them. This CDR3 has 15 amino acids. CDR1 and CDR2 (germline): LNHDA, SQIVND (reference sequence). Regarding the study as a whole: Normalized expansion of T-cell clones was also low for some nonresponders. What antigens the expanded peripheral T cells recognized was never established. CD8+ T cells (on average) carried more expanded clones than CD4+ T cells.

Sequenced material: CD4+ or CD8+ T cells sorted from blood, taken in a trial of the OX40 agonist ivuxolimab. This TCR was sampled from an adult with an advanced solid tumor such as melanoma, head and neck, liver or kidney cancer. The chain is built from TRBV19 and TRBJ2-2; D call uncertain. CDR3 sequence (DNA): TGTGCCAGTAGTCCCTCCGACCTTAACACCGGGGAGCTGTTTTTT. It codes for CASSPSDLNTGELFF.